The clone carrying this T cell receptor beta chain has a handful of counts. This entry belongs to a study of blood T cells in healthy people across ages. Germline V gene sequence: CDR1 MDHEN, CDR2 SYDVKM. This CDR3 contains 17 residues. V shed 7 bases and J 1 base; nucleotides not matched to a gene: 6. A second PCR, run for about 6 to 12 cycles, used a sample-barcoded 5' primer plus a J-beta primer mix. The template-switch adaptor, which had 12 random nucleotides, put a tag on each cDNA molecule. TCRdb fed the 5' RACE reads into MiXCR, producing one record per CDR3 protein. The sample includes around 800,000 distinct CDR3 sequences, around 50% of them seen just once.

The TCR comes from an older man in good health. Sample: blood. The chain has TRBV28 and TRBJ2-1, with 14 positions matching TRBD2. The CDR3 DNA reads as TGTGCCAGCACCGGGACTAGCGGGAGTAAATCCTACAATGAGCAGTTCTTC. It codes for CASTGTSGSKSYNEQFF.